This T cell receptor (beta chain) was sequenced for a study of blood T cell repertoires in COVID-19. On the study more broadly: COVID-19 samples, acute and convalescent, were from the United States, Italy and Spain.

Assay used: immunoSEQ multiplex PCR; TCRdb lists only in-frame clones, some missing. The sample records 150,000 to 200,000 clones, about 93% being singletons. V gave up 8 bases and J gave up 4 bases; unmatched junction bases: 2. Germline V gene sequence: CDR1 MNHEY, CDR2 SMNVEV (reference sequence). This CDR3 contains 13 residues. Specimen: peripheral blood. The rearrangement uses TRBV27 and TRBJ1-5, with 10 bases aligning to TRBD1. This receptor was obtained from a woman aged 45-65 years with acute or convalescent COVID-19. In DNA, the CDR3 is TGTGCCAGCGGGACAGGGGAAAATCAGCCCCAGCATTTT. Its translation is CASGTGENQPQHF.